The TCR beta chain under discussion was sequenced for a study of T cell repertoires in cytomegalovirus infection. Study observations and caveats: Pooled public TCR beta family frequency picked out CMV carriers with the relevant HLA.

The CDR3 length equals 15 residues, ends included. From the reads, TCRdb called clonotypes with MiXCR, one entry per CDR3 protein. The profile shows roughly 990,000 distinct CDR3 sequences, roughly 31% of them singletons. Concerning this clonotype itself: Antigen: not known. It is unclear where the CDR3 begins or ends on the DNA, so no DNA is shown, and the CDR3 is as TCRdb lists it.

The sequence derives from a human donor in good health (CMV status not recorded). Some clones in this sample may be carry-over from other donors' samples. This rearrangement joins TRBV12-3 or TRBV12-4 to TRBJ2-3; TRBD2 reflects the table's D call only, with no check against the DNA. The material sequenced was cultured CD8+ T cells from PBMCs, taken from culture after CMV antigen stimulation. Here the CDR3 reads CASSFLAVQVDTQYF.